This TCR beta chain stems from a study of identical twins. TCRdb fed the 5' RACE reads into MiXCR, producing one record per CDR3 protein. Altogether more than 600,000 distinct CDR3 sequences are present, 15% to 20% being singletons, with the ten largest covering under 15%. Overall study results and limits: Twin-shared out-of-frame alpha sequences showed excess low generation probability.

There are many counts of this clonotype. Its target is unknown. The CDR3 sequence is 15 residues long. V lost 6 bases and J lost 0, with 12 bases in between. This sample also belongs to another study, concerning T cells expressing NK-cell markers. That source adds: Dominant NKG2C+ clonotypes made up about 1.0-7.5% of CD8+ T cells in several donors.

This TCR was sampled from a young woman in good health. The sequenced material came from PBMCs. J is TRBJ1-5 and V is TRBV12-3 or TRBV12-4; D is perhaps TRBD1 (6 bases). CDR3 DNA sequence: TGTGCCAGCAGCTTGGGGGGCGTTAGCAATCAGCCCCAGCATTTT. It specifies CASSLGGVSNQPQHF.